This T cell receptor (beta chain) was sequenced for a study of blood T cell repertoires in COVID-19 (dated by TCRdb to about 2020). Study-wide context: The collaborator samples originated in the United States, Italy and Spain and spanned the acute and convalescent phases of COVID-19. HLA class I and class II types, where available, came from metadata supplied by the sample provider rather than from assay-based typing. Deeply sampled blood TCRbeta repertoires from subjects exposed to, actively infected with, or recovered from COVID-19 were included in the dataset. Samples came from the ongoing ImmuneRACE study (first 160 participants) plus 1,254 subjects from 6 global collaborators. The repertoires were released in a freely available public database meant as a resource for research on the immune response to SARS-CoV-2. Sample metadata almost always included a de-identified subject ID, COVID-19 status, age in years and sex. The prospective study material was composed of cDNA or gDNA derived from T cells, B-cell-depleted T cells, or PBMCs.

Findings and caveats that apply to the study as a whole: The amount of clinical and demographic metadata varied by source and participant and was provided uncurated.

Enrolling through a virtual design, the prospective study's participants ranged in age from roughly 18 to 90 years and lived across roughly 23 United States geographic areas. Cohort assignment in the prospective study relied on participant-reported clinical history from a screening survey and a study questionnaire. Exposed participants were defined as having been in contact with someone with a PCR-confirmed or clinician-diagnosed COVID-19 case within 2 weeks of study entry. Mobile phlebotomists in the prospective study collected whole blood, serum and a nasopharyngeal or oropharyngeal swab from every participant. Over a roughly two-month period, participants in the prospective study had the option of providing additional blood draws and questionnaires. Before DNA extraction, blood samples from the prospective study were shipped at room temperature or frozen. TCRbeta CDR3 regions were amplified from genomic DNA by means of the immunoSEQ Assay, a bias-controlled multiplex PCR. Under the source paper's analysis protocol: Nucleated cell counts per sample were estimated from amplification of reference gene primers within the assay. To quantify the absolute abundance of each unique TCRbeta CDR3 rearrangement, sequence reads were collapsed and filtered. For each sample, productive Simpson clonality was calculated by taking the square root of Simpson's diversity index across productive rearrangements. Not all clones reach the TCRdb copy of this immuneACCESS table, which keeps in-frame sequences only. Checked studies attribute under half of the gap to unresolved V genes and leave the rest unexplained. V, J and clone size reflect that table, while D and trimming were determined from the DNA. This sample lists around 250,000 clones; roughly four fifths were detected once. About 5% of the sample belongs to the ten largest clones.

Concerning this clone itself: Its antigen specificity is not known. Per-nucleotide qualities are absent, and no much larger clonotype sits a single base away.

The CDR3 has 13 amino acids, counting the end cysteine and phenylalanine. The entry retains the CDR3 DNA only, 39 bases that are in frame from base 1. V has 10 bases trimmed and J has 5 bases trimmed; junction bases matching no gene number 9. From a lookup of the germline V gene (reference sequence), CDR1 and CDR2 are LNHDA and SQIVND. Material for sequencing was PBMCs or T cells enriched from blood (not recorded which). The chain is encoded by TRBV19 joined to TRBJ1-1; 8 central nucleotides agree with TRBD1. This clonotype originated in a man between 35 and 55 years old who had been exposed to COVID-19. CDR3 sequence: CAIMDRDGTEAFF. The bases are TGTGCCATTATGGACAGGGATGGAACTGAAGCTTTCTTT.